These T cell receptor beta chains were read from a single sample in a study of cytomegalovirus exposure and HLA in healthy donors. Measured with immunoSEQ multiplex PCR; TCRdb has only the in-frame clones, and not every one. The data contain about 190,000 clones, 86% of them singletons. Sequenced material: PBMCs. These receptors were taken from a woman aged 18-35 years in good health and CMV-seronegative. Both conserved end residues are part of each CDR3. A D gene is named only where the DNA matches it firmly. Rows give clone size only sometimes, using once, few, many, or a class for an expanded clone.

d_gene	v_gene	j_gene	abundance	CDR3aa	CDR3nt
NA	TRBV30	TRBJ1-3	NA	CAWIRKGKAGNTIYF	TGTGCCTGGATCCGGAAGGGGAAGGCTGGAAACACCATATATTTT
TRBD1	TRBV18	TRBJ2-1	NA	CASSPPLLDRDRGFSFRYNEQFF	TGTGCCAGCTCACCACCATTGCTCGACCGGGACAGGGGGTTTTCCTTTCGATACAATGAGCAGTTCTTC
TRBD1	TRBV5-1	TRBJ2-3	NA	CASSVDRGTDTQYF	TGCGCCAGCAGCGTGGACAGGGGTACAGATACGCAGTATTTT
TRBD2	TRBV27	TRBJ2-5	NA	CASSFGASGEETQYF	TGTGCCAGCAGTTTCGGCGCTAGCGGTGAGGAGACCCAGTACTTC
NA	TRBV6-1	TRBJ2-7	once	CASSPLYYEQYF	TGTGCCAGCAGCCCTCTGTACTACGAGCAGTACTTC
TRBD1	TRBV29-1	TRBJ2-7	NA	CSVGHTGGTYEQYF	TGCAGCGTTGGCCACACAGGGGGCACCTACGAGCAGTACTTC
NA	TRBV5-1	TRBJ2-7	NA	CASSPGSRGLWYEQYF	TGCGCCAGCAGCCCCGGGTCAAGGGGGTTATGGTACGAGCAGTACTTC
NA	TRBV9	TRBJ1-1	once	CASSVVRDTEAFF	TGTGCCAGCAGCGTAGTCAGGGACACTGAAGCTTTCTTT
NA	TRBV18	TRBJ2-7	NA	CASSPLDSYEQYF	TGTGCCAGCTCACCATTAGACAGCTACGAGCAGTACTTC
NA	TRBV19	TRBJ2-5	NA	CASSISGQPGETQYF	TGTGCCAGTAGTATTTCCGGACAGCCCGGGGAGACCCAGTACTTC
NA	TRBV19	TRBJ1-6	NA	CASSIQAGDGSPLHF	TGTGCCAGTAGTATACAGGCAGGGGATGGTTCACCCCTCCACTTT
NA	TRBV4-2	TRBJ1-2	NA	CASSQGEGADYGYTF	TGTGCCAGCAGCCAAGGTGAGGGAGCGGACTATGGCTACACCTTC
NA	TRBV12-2	TRBJ2-7	NA	CASRLARLAGVQYF	TGTGCAAGTCGCTTAGCGCGGCTAGCGGGAGTCCAGTACTTC
NA	TRBV10-3	TRBJ2-1	NA	CAIRAPLEQFF	TGTGCCATCAGAGCACCCCTTGAGCAGTTCTTC
NA	TRBV30	TRBJ1-5	NA	CAWRSSRNQPQHF	TGTGCCTGGAGATCGTCTCGCAATCAGCCCCAGCATTTT
NA	TRBV10-1	TRBJ2-2	NA	CASSDRLPGRGSNTGELFF	TGCGCCAGCAGTGATAGGTTACCAGGGAGGGGGTCGAACACCGGGGAGCTGTTTTTT
NA	TRBV27	TRBJ2-1	NA	CPRLRELDEQFF	TGTCCCCGCCTAAGAGAGTTGGATGAGCAGTTCTTC
NA	TRBV27	TRBJ2-7	NA	CASSTYREQYF	TGTGCCAGCAGTACCTATCGGGAGCAGTACTTC
NA	TRBV7-6	TRBJ2-2	NA	CASSLDTLLVVTGELFF	TGTGCCAGCAGCTTAGACACATTGTTGGTTGTGACCGGGGAGCTGTTTTTT
TRBD2	TRBV27	TRBJ2-7	NA	CASSPMGGYSYEQYF	TGTGCCAGCTCCCCCATGGGGGGGTATTCCTACGAGCAGTACTTC
NA	TRBV19	TRBJ1-2	NA	CASSIDRRAGTRRDYGYTF	TGTGCCAGTAGTATAGATCGGCGAGCAGGAACCCGACGCGATTATGGCTACACCTTC
TRBD1	TRBV7-9	TRBJ1-5	NA	CASSLASGQVGNQPQHF	TGTGCCAGCAGCTTAGCCAGCGGACAGGTGGGCAATCAGCCCCAGCATTTT
NA	TRBV15	TRBJ2-5	NA	CATSRDWSVSETQYF	TGTGCCACCAGCAGAGATTGGAGCGTTAGTGAGACCCAGTACTTC
TRBD1	TRBV11-2	TRBJ1-4	NA	CASSYRGTNEKLFF	TGTGCCAGCAGCTACAGGGGGACTAATGAAAAACTGTTTTTT
TRBD1	TRBV12-5	TRBJ2-5	NA	CASGLPGGLETQYF	TGTGCTAGTGGTTTACCAGGGGGCCTGGAGACCCAGTACTTC
NA	TRBV21-1	TRBJ2-7	NA	CASSKQGQGGYEQYF	TGTGCCAGCAGCAAACAGGGACAGGGGGGCTACGAGCAGTACTTC
NA	TRBV7-7	TRBJ2-5	NA	CASSQASRQETQYF	TGTGCCAGCAGCCAAGCCTCCAGGCAAGAGACCCAGTACTTC
TRBD1	TRBV6-5	TRBJ2-7	NA	CASSATGVLSYEQYF	TGTGCCAGCAGTGCGACAGGGGTTCTCTCCTACGAGCAGTACTTC
TRBD2	TRBV11-2	TRBJ2-4	once	CASSPHQAGGLNIQYF	TGTGCCAGCAGCCCCCATCAGGCGGGGGGGTTAAACATTCAGTACTTC
TRBD1	TRBV2	TRBJ2-2	NA	CASSETAGGIGELFF	TGTGCCAGCAGTGAAACGGCAGGGGGAATCGGGGAGCTGTTTTTT
TRBD2	TRBV29-1	TRBJ2-7	few	CSVGTSGRSAYEQYF	TGCAGCGTTGGGACTAGCGGGAGGTCCGCCTACGAGCAGTACTTC